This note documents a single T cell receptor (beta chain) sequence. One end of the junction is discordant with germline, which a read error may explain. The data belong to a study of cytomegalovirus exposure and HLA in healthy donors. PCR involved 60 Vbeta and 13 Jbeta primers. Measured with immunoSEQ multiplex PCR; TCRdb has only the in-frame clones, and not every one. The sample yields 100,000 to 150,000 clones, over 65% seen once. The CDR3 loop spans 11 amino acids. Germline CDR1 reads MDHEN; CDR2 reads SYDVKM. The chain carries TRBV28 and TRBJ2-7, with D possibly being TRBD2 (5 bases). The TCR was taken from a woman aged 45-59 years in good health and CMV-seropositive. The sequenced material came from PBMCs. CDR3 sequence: CASSLREGRWF. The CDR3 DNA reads TGTGCCAGCAGTTTACGCGAGGGTCGATGGTTC.